Listed here are 31 T cell receptor beta chains from one sample, sequenced in a study of OX40 agonist ivuxolimab in advanced cancers. The table came from immunoSEQ multiplex PCR; TCRdb's copy has only in-frame clones and leaves some out. The repertoire holds over 30,000 clones, with 80% to 95% as singletons. Sequences were derived from CD4+ or CD8+ T cells sorted from blood, sampled in a trial of the OX40 agonist ivuxolimab. The receptors come from an adult with an advanced solid tumor such as melanoma, head and neck, liver or kidney cancer.

In this sample, this clone turned up once. This chain uses TRBV5-1 with TRBJ2-1, with 8 bases fitting TRBD2. CDR3 length: 15 amino acids. Looked up from germline, CDR1 is SGHRS and CDR2 is YFSETQ. Trimming took 1 base from V and 8 from J; bases not matched to a gene: 8. CDR3 amino acids: CASSLTAGGQDEQFF. The CDR3 DNA follows: TGCGCCAGCAGCTTGACGGCGGGAGGCCAGGATGAGCAGTTCTTC.

V is TRBV5-4 and J is TRBJ2-7; TRBD1 is a possible D gene (6 bases). Germline values: CDR1 SGHNT, CDR2 YYREEE (reference sequence). V shed 1 base and J shed 5 bases, with 13 bases lying between them. The CDR3 totals 14 residues. DNA for the CDR3: TGTGCCAGCAGCTTGTGGCAGGGGTCCGACGAGCAGTACTTC. Translated: CASSLWQGSDEQYF. Full variable domain (remainder filled in from reference TRBV5-4 and TRBJ2-7): ETGVTQSPTHLIKTRGQQVTLRCSSQSGHNTVSWYQQALGQGPQFIFQYYREEENGRGNFPPRFSGLQFPNYSSELNVNALELDDSALYLCASSLWQGSDEQYFGPGTRLTVT.

This chain joins TRBV7-8 and TRBJ1-4, with 9 bases matching TRBD1. The J segment lost 8 bases and the V segment lost 1 base, leaving 8 bases of the junction unmatched. Germline loops: CDR1 SGHVS, CDR2 FQNEAQ. The CDR3 length is 16 residues. The DNA for the CDR3 is TGTGCCAGCAGCTTAGACACCGGGACAGGGTGGGAAAAACTGTTTTTT. Encoded protein: CASSLDTGTGWEKLFF. Variable domain in full (rest from reference TRBV7-8 and TRBJ1-4): GAGVSQSPRYKVAKRGQDVALRCDPISGHVSLFWYQQALGQGPEFLTYFQNEAQLDKSGLPSDRFFAERPEGSVSTLKIQRTQQEDSAVYLCASSLDTGTGWEKLFFGSGTQLSVL.

CDR3: CASNSAQGDYGYTF. CDR3 sequence (DNA): TGTGCCAGCAACTCAGCCCAGGGTGACTATGGCTACACCTTC. The rearrangement links TRBV28 to TRBJ1-2; weak D call: TRBD1 (5 bases). The CDR3 has 14 amino acids. Trimming removed 7 bases at V and 3 bases at J, with 15 bases between. In germline, CDR1 is MDHEN, CDR2 SYDVKM.

The chain links TRBV5-1 to TRBJ2-7; perhaps TRBD1 as D (7 bases). V dropped 4 bases and J dropped 3 bases, with 29 bases sitting between them. CDR3 length: 19 amino acids. Germline V CDR1 and CDR2: SGHRS, YFSETQ. In DNA form, the CDR3 reads TGCGCCAGCAGCCTGAGGGCGGGAACAGGGGAATTTTTAATCTACGAGCAGTACTTC. Translating it yields CASSLRAGTGEFLIYEQYF.

The rearrangement links TRBV6-5 to TRBJ2-7, with unresolved D. From germline, CDR1 is MNHEY and CDR2 SVGAGI. V was pared by 7 bases and J by 0 bases, with 13 bases between. This CDR3 has 14 residues. CDR3 bases: TGTGCCAGCACCCCCGGTGGCACCTCCTACGAGCAGTACTTC. The encoded protein is CASTPGGTSYEQYF.

The chain links TRBV28 to TRBJ2-1, with 8 bases identical to TRBD2. Germline V gene data show CDR1 as MDHEN and CDR2 as SYDVKM. The V gene end was trimmed by 10 bases and the J gene end by 8 bases; junction bases not matched to a gene: 10. This CDR3 spans 13 amino acids. This CDR3 reads CATFAGGEDEQFF. DNA of the CDR3: TGTGCCACCTTCGCGGGGGGTGAGGATGAGCAGTTCTTC.

This clone was seen only once. The V and J genes are TRBV2 and TRBJ2-1, with 9 positions matching TRBD1. The V segment lost 6 bases and the J segment 8 bases; nucleotides outside the gene matches: 5. The CDR3 length is 13 residues. Looked up from germline, CDR1 is SNHLY and CDR2 is FYNNEI. CDR3 DNA sequence: TGTGCCAGCAGAGGGACAGGGCTGGATGAGCAGTTCTTC. It codes for CASRGTGLDEQFF.

This chain links TRBV21-1 with TRBJ2-7; the table's D call, TRBD2, has no DNA check behind it. TRBV21-1 counts as a pseudogene. This CDR3 comprises 15 residues. CDR3 nucleotides: TGTGCCAGCAGCAAAACTAGCGAAAACTCCTACGAGCAGTACTTC. It specifies CASSKTSENSYEQYF.

V is TRBV5-1 and J is TRBJ2-1; 9 positions match TRBD1. The CDR3 contains 14 residues. Germline values: CDR1 SGHRS, CDR2 YFSETQ. V shed 4 bases, J shed 8 bases, and the junction held 7 bases outside the gene matches. This CDR3 is CASSRTGAGDEQFF. In nucleotides, the CDR3 is TGCGCCAGCAGCCGGACAGGGGCGGGGGATGAGCAGTTCTTC. The entire variable domain, with the rest obtained from reference TRBV5-1 and TRBJ2-1, is as follows: KAGVTQTPRYLIKTRGQQVTLSCSPISGHRSVSWYQQTPGQGLQFLFEYFSETQRNKGNFPGRFSGRQFSNSRSEMNVSTLELGDSALYLCASSRTGAGDEQFFGPGTRLTVL.

The rearrangement uses TRBV1 and TRBJ2-7; the D call in the table, TRBD1, was not verified against the DNA. TRBV1 is a documented pseudogene. This CDR3 has 14 amino acids. The CDR3: CTSRGQGSWHEQYF. DNA of the CDR3: TGCACCAGCAGGGGACAGGGTAGTTGGCACGAGCAGTACTTC.

This chain links TRBV19 with TRBJ2-7, with D unclear. Germline CDR1 and CDR2: LNHDA and SQIVND (reference sequence). Trimming left V 5 bases short and J 0 bases short, with 11 bases between. The CDR3 contains 14 residues. This chain's CDR3 is CASSRLRNSYEQYF. The CDR3 DNA follows: TGTGCCAGTAGTCGTCTCCGTAACTCCTACGAGCAGTACTTC. The full variable domain, rest sourced from reference TRBV19 and TRBJ2-7, is DGGITQSPKYLFRKEGQNVTLSCEQNLNHDAMYWYRQDPGQGLRLIYYSQIVNDFQKGDIAEGYSVSREKKESFPLTVTSAQKNPTAFYLCASSRLRNSYEQYFGPGTRLTVT.

The rearrangement links TRBV5-1 to TRBJ2-5, with a tentative D call TRBD2 (5 bases). TRBJ2-7 explains the end of the DNA better; the J call may be wrong. Germline-derived CDR1 and CDR2 are SGHRS and YFSETQ. CDR3 size: 16 residues. CDR3 amino acids: CASTPIPGMRWNEQYF. The CDR3 bases are TGCGCCAGCACCCCAATTCCGGGGATGCGTTGGAACGAGCAGTACTTC.

The chain employs TRBV19 and TRBJ2-3; D might be TRBD1 (6 bases). CDR1 and CDR2 (germline): LNHDA, SQIVND (reference sequence). The length of the CDR3 is 14 residues. Trimming cost V 7 bases and J 0 bases, with 11 bases left between them. This CDR3 reads CASTSGQSTDTQYF. The CDR3 DNA sequence: TGTGCCAGTACCTCCGGACAGAGCACAGATACGCAGTATTTT.

There are a few counts of this clone. The rearrangement links TRBV7-3 to TRBJ1-6, with D perhaps TRBD1 (5 bases). V was shortened by 2 bases and J by 10 bases, with 9 bases between the two germline ends. Germline-derived CDR1 and CDR2 are SGHTA and FQGTGA. The CDR3 runs to 13 residues. The CDR3 loop is CASSLGRTSPLHF. CDR3 DNA: TGTGCCAGCAGCTTAGGAAGGACATCACCCCTCCACTTT.

The V and J genes are TRBV28 and TRBJ2-5; D is perhaps TRBD1 or TRBD2 (5 bases each). The CDR3 loop spans 16 amino acids. Germline CDR1 MDHEN, CDR2 SYDVKM. Trimming stripped 5 bases from V and 4 bases from J, with 20 bases between. CDR3 nucleotide sequence: TGTGCCAGCAGTACCCGCCGGGGACGTCAGGGAGAGACCCAGTACTTC. Residues: CASSTRRGRQGETQYF.

The V call is TRBV30, the J call TRBJ2-1, with 7 bases that match TRBD2. Germline trimming cut 1 base from V and 8 bases from J; bases unmatched to any gene: 14. This CDR3 is 16 amino acids long. CDR1 GTSNPN and CDR2 SVGIG come from the germline V gene (reference sequence). The CDR3 sequence: CAWSGREPSARDEQFF. The CDR3, as DNA: TGTGCCTGGAGTGGGCGGGAGCCTTCAGCCAGGGATGAGCAGTTCTTC.

This clone was seen once. The chain is built from TRBV6-5 and TRBJ2-1; 8 bases are a match to TRBD1. V lost 6 bases to trimming and J lost 7 bases; unmatched junction nucleotides: 2. Germline loops: CDR1 MNHEY, CDR2 SVGAGI. The CDR3 runs 12 residues. This CDR3 reads CASRDRGNEQFF. CDR3 nucleotides: TGTGCCAGCAGAGACAGGGGAAATGAGCAGTTCTTC.

CDR3 nucleotide sequence: TGTGCCAGCAGGACAGGGTCTCATCAGCCCCAGCATTTT. It is translated as CASRTGSHQPQHF. The rearrangement joins TRBV28 to TRBJ1-5, with 7 nucleotides matching TRBD1. Looked up from germline, CDR1 is MDHEN and CDR2 is SYDVKM. There are 13 residues in the CDR3. Trimming took 6 bases from V and 5 from J; bases not matched to a gene: 4. The variable domain in full, completed from reference TRBV28 and TRBJ1-5, reads DVKVTQSSRYLVKRTGEKVFLECVQDMDHENMFWYRQDPGLGLRLIYFSYDVKMKEKGDIPEGYSVSREKKERFSLILESASTNQTSMYLCASRTGSHQPQHFGDGTRLSIL.

This chain uses TRBV6-1 with TRBJ2-7; 8 bases fit TRBD1. This CDR3 has 15 amino acids. In germline, CDR1 is MNHNS, CDR2 SASEGT. The junction had 4 bases not matched to a gene; V was cut back by 1 base and J by 2 bases. The CDR3 DNA follows: TGTGCCAGCAGTGAAGTGGGCAGGGGGCCCTACGAGCAGTACTTC. Translation: CASSEVGRGPYEQYF.

The J gene is TRBJ2-1, the V gene TRBV27; 10 bases are a match to TRBD2. The CDR3 sequence is 18 residues long. CDR1 and CDR2 (germline): MNHEY, SMNVEV (reference sequence). V lost 6 bases and J lost 2; bases outside the gene matches: 13. CDR3 residues: CASRRTGLAGGPYNEQFF. The CDR3 DNA sequence: TGTGCCAGCAGGCGGACAGGGTTAGCGGGAGGACCCTACAATGAGCAGTTCTTC.

The V and J genes are TRBV6-1 and TRBJ1-5, with D uncertain. The ends were cut back, 7 bases at V and 2 bases at J, with 12 bases in the middle. This CDR3 contains 14 residues. Germline V gives CDR1 MNHNS, CDR2 SASEGT. Here the CDR3 reads CASTLGRGNQPQHF. In nucleotides, the CDR3 is TGTGCCAGCACCCTAGGGAGGGGCAATCAGCCCCAGCATTTT.

The J gene is TRBJ2-2, the V gene TRBV10-3; either TRBD1 or TRBD2 may supply D (5 bases each). Trimming pared 4 bases from V and 4 bases from J, leaving 16 bases between. This CDR3 spans 16 amino acids. The germline V gene has CDR1 ENHRY and CDR2 SYGVKD. The CDR3 protein is CAISVRGLRATGELFF. CDR3 nucleotides: TGTGCCATCAGTGTCAGAGGGCTCAGGGCCACCGGGGAGCTGTTTTTT.

The chain employs TRBV5-1 and TRBJ2-7; TRBD1 aligns across 10 bases. Trimming took 3 bases from V and 6 from J; bases not matched to a gene: 9. This CDR3 comprises 15 residues. CDR1 SGHRS and CDR2 YFSETQ come from the germline V gene. The CDR3 region is CASSWGGTGVSEQYF. For the CDR3, the DNA is TGCGCCAGCAGCTGGGGGGGGACAGGGGTCTCCGAGCAGTACTTC. The full variable domain, its missing parts supplied by reference TRBV5-1 and TRBJ2-7, is KAGVTQTPRYLIKTRGQQVTLSCSPISGHRSVSWYQQTPGQGLQFLFEYFSETQRNKGNFPGRFSGRQFSNSRSEMNVSTLELGDSALYLCASSWGGTGVSEQYFGPGTRLTVT.

This sequence joins TRBV28 and TRBJ1-5; D is uncertain. Trimming took off 4 bases at V and 6 bases at J, with 10 bases between the two ends. Germline loops: CDR1 MDHEN, CDR2 SYDVKM. The CDR3 totals 13 residues. CDR3 nucleotides: TGTGCCAGCAGTTGGGCCCTGGGTCAGCCCCAGCATTTT. Its protein product is CASSWALGQPQHF.

J is TRBJ2-1 and V is TRBV18, with D perhaps matching TRBD1 (6 bases). CDR1 and CDR2 (germline): KGHSH, LQKENI. The CDR3 has 14 residues. Trimming removed 1 base at V and 6 bases at J, with 10 bases between. The chain's CDR3 is CASSPRRQANEQFF. The CDR3 coding sequence is TGTGCCAGCTCACCACGTAGACAGGCCAATGAGCAGTTCTTC.

This chain joins TRBV6-1 and TRBJ1-6; D is ambiguous. V lost 4 bases and J 5 bases, leaving 6 bases between the germline ends. Germline loops: CDR1 MNHNS, CDR2 SASEGT. CDR3 length: 13 amino acids. The CDR3 here is CASSGVNNSPLHF. The CDR3 DNA follows: TGTGCCAGCAGTGGGGTGAATAATTCACCCCTCCACTTT.

The chain joins TRBV2 to TRBJ2-1, with D perhaps TRBD2 (7 bases). The CDR3 runs to 15 residues. Germline assignment: CDR1 SNHLY and CDR2 FYNNEI. The V gene lost 3 bases and the J gene lost 12 bases, with 21 bases spanning the gap. CDR3 amino acids: CASSENGGRHDGQFF. DNA of the CDR3: TGTGCCAGCAGTGAGAACGGGGGGCGCCATGATGGGCAGTTCTTC.

The rearrangement joins TRBV6-1 to TRBJ1-1; TRBD1 aligns across 8 bases. Germline CDR1 MNHNS, CDR2 SASEGT. This CDR3 comprises 15 residues. With 3 bases clipped from V and 1 base from J, the junction kept 4 bases outside the gene matches. The CDR3 region is CASSDRGRRNTEAFF. In nucleotides, the CDR3 is TGTGCCAGCAGTGACAGGGGGCGGAGGAACACTGAAGCTTTCTTT.

This clone is a singleton in its sample. The rearrangement joins TRBV6-1 to TRBJ2-7; TRBD2 matches 7 bases. The trim removed 4 bases at V and 0 bases at J, leaving 9 bases unmatched. CDR1 MNHNS and CDR2 SASEGT come from the germline V gene. The CDR3 is made up of 16 amino acids. CDR3 residues: CASSALHWTSSYEQYF. The CDR3, as DNA: TGTGCCAGCAGTGCCCTCCACTGGACTAGCTCCTACGAGCAGTACTTC.

The V gene is TRBV19, the J gene TRBJ1-1; the D gene is possibly TRBD1 (5 bases). Germline CDR1 reads LNHDA; CDR2 reads SQIVND (reference sequence). Trimming left V 1 base short and J 4 bases short, with 13 bases between. The CDR3 has 15 amino acids. In DNA form, the CDR3 reads TGTGCCAGTAGTATAGGGTCGGGGGAGAGCACTGAAGCTTTCTTT. Translating it yields CASSIGSGESTEAFF.